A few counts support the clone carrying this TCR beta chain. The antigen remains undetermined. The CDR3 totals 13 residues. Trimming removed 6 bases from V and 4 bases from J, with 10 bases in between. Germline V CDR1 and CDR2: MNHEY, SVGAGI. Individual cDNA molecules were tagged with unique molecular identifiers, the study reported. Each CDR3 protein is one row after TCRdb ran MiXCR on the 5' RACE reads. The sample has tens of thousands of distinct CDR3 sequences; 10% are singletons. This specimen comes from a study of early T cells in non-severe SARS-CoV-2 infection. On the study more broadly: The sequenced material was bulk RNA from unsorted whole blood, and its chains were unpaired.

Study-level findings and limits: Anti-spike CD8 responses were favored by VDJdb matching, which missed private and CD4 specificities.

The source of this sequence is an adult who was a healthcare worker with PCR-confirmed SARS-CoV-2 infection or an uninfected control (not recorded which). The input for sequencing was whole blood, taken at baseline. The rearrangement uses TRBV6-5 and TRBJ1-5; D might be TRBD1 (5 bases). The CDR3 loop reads CASSRPGNQPQHF. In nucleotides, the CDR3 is TGTGCCAGCAGCCGCCCAGGGAATCAGCCCCAGCATTTT.